These 28 T cell receptor beta chains came from one sample sequenced in a study of shared clonotypes between healthy human individuals. This table comes from immunoSEQ multiplex PCR, and its TCRdb copy is limited to in-frame clones, with some not included. The sample shows around 690,000 clones, 90% of them seen only once. The sequencing input was memory CD8+ T cells from PBMCs. The subset was: CD45RO+ cells pooled with CCR7-negative TemRA cells. The source is a man younger than 30 in good health. Some clones in this sample may be carry-over from other donors' samples.

The chain couples TRBV29-1 to TRBJ2-1; TRBD1 matches at 7 bases. Trimming at V came to 4 bases and at J to 6 bases, leaving 9 bases not matched to a gene. Per germline, CDR1 SQVTM and CDR2 ANQGSEA. The CDR3 length is 14 residues. This CDR3 is CSVAAGTVANEQFF. Written as DNA, the CDR3 is TGCAGCGTTGCTGCCGGGACAGTGGCCAATGAGCAGTTCTTC.

The chain uses TRBV11-2 and TRBJ2-1, with D possibly being TRBD2 (5 bases). Trimming left V 5 bases short and J 4 bases short, with 12 bases between. There are 14 residues in the CDR3. The V gene's germline CDR1 is SGHAT and CDR2 FQNNGV. The CDR3, as DNA: TGTGCCAGCAGCCCTGAGCGGTTTTACAATGAGCAGTTCTTC. Encoded protein: CASSPERFYNEQFF.

This rearrangement joins TRBV12-2 to TRBJ2-2; the table's TRBD2 call for D was not verified on the DNA. TRBV12-2 is deemed a pseudogene. This CDR3 contains 19 residues. The CDR3 protein is CASRQTRRGSGGYTGELFF. For the CDR3, the DNA is TGTGCAAGTCGCCAGACGCGAAGGGGAAGCGGGGGTTACACCGGGGAGCTGTTTTTT.

The rearrangement links TRBV21-1 to TRBJ2-3; TRBD2 is the table's D call, not checked against the DNA. TRBV21-1 is termed a pseudogene. This CDR3 is built from 20 residues. CDR3 sequence (DNA): TGTGCCAGCAGCAAAGGGACTAGCGGGAGGACCCGAGCTGGGACAGATACGCAGTATTTT. As protein: CASSKGTSGRTRAGTDTQYF.

This chain links TRBV9 with TRBJ1-4; D unclear. Trimming removed 3 bases from V and 0 bases from J, with 3 bases in between. The CDR3 has 13 amino acids. CDR1 SGDLS and CDR2 YYNGEE come from the germline V gene. CDR3: CASSGATNEKLFF. Written as DNA, the CDR3 is TGTGCCAGCAGCGGTGCAACTAATGAAAAACTGTTTTTT.

The chain has TRBV18 and TRBJ2-1; D gene ambiguous. Looked up from germline, CDR1 is KGHSH and CDR2 is LQKENI. There are 12 residues in the CDR3. The V end lost 3 bases, the J end lost 9 bases, and 9 bases lay between the germline ends. The CDR3 DNA is TGTGCCAGCTCACCCCCAGAGCGTGAGCAGTTCTTC. Translating gives CASSPPEREQFF.

The V and J genes are TRBV6-4 and TRBJ2-2, with 10 positions matching TRBD1. Germline V CDR1 and CDR2: MRHNA, SNTAGT. The CDR3 sequence is 17 residues long. The ends lost 3 bases at V and 1 base at J; junction bases unmatched: 5. The CDR3 sequence: CASSDGTGVRNTGELFF. In nucleotides, the CDR3 is TGTGCCAGCAGTGATGGGACAGGGGTCCGGAACACCGGGGAGCTGTTTTTT.

The chain couples TRBV4-1 to TRBJ1-1; D call uncertain. The CDR3 is made up of 14 amino acids. Trimming stripped 0 bases from V and 3 bases from J, with 8 bases between. Germline CDR1 and CDR2: MGHRA and YSYEKL. As DNA, the CDR3 is TGCGCCAGCAGCCAAGATCGCACCTACACTGAAGCTTTCTTT. Residues: CASSQDRTYTEAFF.

The chain joins TRBV2 to TRBJ1-3; D unclear. The CDR3 runs 13 residues. Trimming took 2 bases from V and 3 from J, leaving 5 bases between them. Germline CDR1 reads SNHLY; CDR2 reads FYNNEI. CDR3 region: CASSEPYGNTIYF. Written as DNA, the CDR3 is TGTGCCAGCAGTGAACCTTATGGAAACACCATATATTTT.

This chain joins TRBV5-4 and TRBJ2-6; 8 bases match TRBD1. The CDR3 has 16 residues. CDR1 and CDR2 from the germline V gene are SGHNT and YYREEE (reference sequence). V shed 3 bases, J shed 1 base, and the junction held 3 bases outside the gene matches. CDR3 protein: CASSWGQDSGANVLTF. The CDR3 DNA is TGTGCCAGCAGCTGGGGACAGGATTCTGGGGCCAACGTCCTGACTTTC.

The gene calls are TRBV5-4 and TRBJ2-7; D gene ambiguous. The V gene lost 4 bases and the J gene lost 6 bases, with 8 bases spanning the gap. Germline CDR1 SGHNT, CDR2 YYREEE (reference sequence). The CDR3 spans 11 residues. In DNA, the CDR3 is TGTGCCAGCAGCATCTCCGGCGAGCAGTACTTC. This encodes CASSISGEQYF.

V is TRBV4-3 and J is TRBJ2-7, with 10 bases aligning to TRBD1. This CDR3 comprises 20 residues. CDR1 and CDR2 (germline): LGHNA, YSLEER. The V segment lost 0 bases and the J segment 6 bases; nucleotides outside the gene matches: 20. CDR3 loop: CASSQDRRTGGTGWDFEQYF. CDR3 coding DNA: TGCGCCAGCAGCCAAGATCGTCGGACAGGGGGTACAGGCTGGGACTTCGAGCAGTACTTC.

The genes are TRBV2 and TRBJ1-2; tentatively, D is TRBD1 (5 bases). Germline V gives CDR1 SNHLY, CDR2 FYNNEI. The CDR3 runs 18 residues. The V and J ends lost 10 bases and 2 bases respectively, with 29 bases between them. The CDR3, as DNA: TGTGCCATCCTACCAGGTGGGACGGACGCGAGATTGAACTATGGCTACACCTTC. It codes for CAILPGGTDARLNYGYTF.

This clone was detected only a few times. V gene TRBV19 combines with J gene TRBJ2-7; maybe TRBD1 (6 bases). The germline V and J ends were trimmed by 4 bases and 3 bases, with 13 bases remaining between them. CDR3 length: 14 residues. From germline, CDR1 is LNHDA and CDR2 SQIVND (reference sequence). The CDR3 DNA reads TGTGCCAGTAGTAACCGGGACAACCACTACGAGCAGTACTTC. It encodes CASSNRDNHYEQYF.

V is TRBV2 and J is TRBJ2-4; no clear D gene. This CDR3 has 12 residues. The germline gives CDR1 SNHLY, CDR2 FYNNEI. Between the trimmed V and J ends, which lost 8 bases and 3 bases, there was a span of 8 bases. The CDR3 DNA follows: TGTGCCAGCGAACCGCTCAAAAACATTCAGTACTTC. This translates into CASEPLKNIQYF.

The chain couples TRBV29-1 to TRBJ2-1; 16 positions agree with TRBD2. The CDR3 is 17 residues long. CDR1 SQVTM and CDR2 ANQGSEA come from the germline V gene. Trimming removed 4 bases from V and 1 base from J; junction bases left unmatched: 4. The CDR3 loop is CSVAGTSGRESYNEQFF. CDR3 DNA sequence: TGCAGCGTTGCCGGGACTAGCGGGAGGGAATCCTACAATGAGCAGTTCTTC.

This chain uses TRBV2 with TRBJ2-1, with TRBD2 matching over 8 bases. The V gene's germline CDR1 is SNHLY and CDR2 FYNNEI. The CDR3 length is 14 residues. V shed 6 bases and J 2 bases; nucleotides not matched to a gene: 3. The CDR3 spells CASRVSGAYNEQFF. The CDR3, as DNA: TGTGCCAGCAGGGTTAGCGGGGCCTACAATGAGCAGTTCTTC.

The count of this clone is one. The rearrangement joins TRBV13 to TRBJ2-5; TRBD1 agrees at 8 bases. The V gene's germline CDR1 is PRHDT and CDR2 FYEKMQ (reference sequence). With V trimmed by 5 bases and J by 3 bases, 5 bases remained unmatched. The CDR3 extends over 14 amino acids. The CDR3 sequence is CASSPSGQEETQYF. The CDR3 nucleotides are TGTGCCAGCAGCCCCTCGGGACAGGAAGAGACCCAGTACTTC.

The J gene is TRBJ1-1, the V gene TRBV30; 8 positions match TRBD1. The CDR3 loop spans 14 amino acids. CDR1 is GTSNPN, CDR2 SVGIG, per germline (reference sequence). Trimming cost V 2 bases and J 6 bases; bases outside gene matches: 8. CDR3 in DNA: TGTGCCTGGAGTCAAGGACAGGGACTTTCTGAAGCTTTCTTT. This translates into CAWSQGQGLSEAFF.

CDR3 sequence: CSVDRDRGSYTQYF. DNA for the CDR3: TGCAGCGTGGACCGGGACAGGGGATCTTATACGCAGTATTTT. This rearrangement joins TRBV29-1 to TRBJ2-3; 10 bases are a match to TRBD1. Trimming cost V 6 bases and J 7 bases; bases outside gene matches: 10. CDR1 and CDR2 from the germline V gene are SQVTM and ANQGSEA. The CDR3 spans 14 residues.

A note on this clone: The same CDR3 is also encoded by other DNA sequences in this sample. This sequence joins TRBV9 and TRBJ1-1, with TRBD1 matching over 7 bases. The CDR3 consists of 15 residues. The germline CDR1 and CDR2 sequences are SGDLS and YYNGEE. V was pared by 0 bases and J by 0 bases, with 2 bases of the junction left unmatched. This chain's CDR3 is CASSVGGGLNTEAFF. The CDR3 DNA reads TGTGCCAGCAGCGTAGGAGGGGGCTTGAACACTGAAGCTTTCTTT.

V is TRBV7-6 and J is TRBJ2-3; TRBD2 matches at 7 bases. Losses at the gene ends were 6 bases for V and 0 bases for J; bases not matched to a gene: 6. The CDR3 consists of 15 residues. Germline lookup yields CDR1 SGHVS and CDR2 FNYEAQ. The CDR3 nucleotides read TGTGCCAGCAGTAAAATGACTAGCAGCACAGATACGCAGTATTTT. It is translated as CASSKMTSSTDTQYF.

The genes are TRBV9 and TRBJ2-1; D tentatively reads TRBD1 or TRBD2 (5 bases each). Trimming shortened V by 3 bases and J by 7 bases, and 20 bases separated the two germline ends. CDR3 length equals 16 residues. CDR1 is SGDLS, CDR2 YYNGEE, per germline. In nucleotides, the CDR3 is TGTGCCAGCAGCGCAGCCGGGACCACCGGAAGGAATGAGCAGTTCTTC. It translates to CASSAAGTTGRNEQFF.

The gene calls are TRBV27 and TRBJ2-1; 8 bases match TRBD1. Germline CDR1 and CDR2: MNHEY and SMNVEV (reference sequence). V shed 4 bases and J 10 bases; nucleotides not matched to a gene: 9. CDR3 length: 14 residues. The DNA of the CDR3 is TGTGCCAGCAGTTATCGGGACAGGCAGAGGGAGCAGTTCTTC. This translates into CASSYRDRQREQFF.

This clone was recorded a few times. The CDR3 is CASSVSPNTEAFF. DNA for the CDR3: TGTGCCAGCAGTGTTTCACCTAACACTGAAGCTTTCTTT. The genes are TRBV25-1 and TRBJ1-1; D not resolved. V was shortened by 4 bases and J by 2 bases, with 8 bases between the two germline ends. The CDR3 contains 13 residues. Germline values: CDR1 MGHDK, CDR2 SYGVNS. The full variable domain, its missing parts supplied by reference TRBV25-1 and TRBJ1-1, is EADIYQTPRYLVIGTGKKITLECSQTMGHDKMYWYQQDPGMELHLIHYSYGVNSTEKGDLSSESTVSRIRTEHFPLTLESARPSHTSQYLCASSVSPNTEAFFGQGTRLTVV.

The chain links TRBV6-4 to TRBJ1-1; 11 bases map to TRBD1. The V gene's germline CDR1 is MRHNA and CDR2 SNTAGT. The CDR3 contains 15 residues. V lost 2 bases and J lost 1; bases outside the gene matches: 0. The CDR3 here is CASSDGTGGNTEAFF. CDR3 bases: TGTGCCAGCAGTGACGGGACAGGGGGGAACACTGAAGCTTTCTTT.

The chain links TRBV4-1 to TRBJ1-2; TRBD1 might be the D (5 bases). The CDR3 length is 14 residues. Germline CDR1 and CDR2: MGHRA and YSYEKL. V was shortened by 8 bases and J by 6 bases, with 19 bases between the two germline ends. The CDR3 bases are TGCGCCAGCCGAAAGGGGCAGGGAGAGCATGGCTACACCTTC. It encodes CASRKGQGEHGYTF.

V gene TRBV6-5 combines with J gene TRBJ1-1; D ambiguous. The germline gives CDR1 MNHEY, CDR2 SVGAGI. The CDR3 spans 11 residues. Trimming cost V 8 bases and J 11 bases, with 15 bases left between them. The CDR3 DNA sequence: TGTGCCAGCTCCCACGGGTTAGGGGCTTTCTTT. This sequence encodes CASSHGLGAFF.